This T cell receptor beta chain was obtained from a study of T-cell memory formation after mild COVID-19. Findings of the study overall: Later expanders leaned toward CD4+, whereas clones contracting from day 15 to 85 were balanced CD4/CD8. Of the contracting clones, CD4+ ones lay mainly in CM and EM, and CD8+ ones in EMRA. Certain responding clones were present in pre-infection memory, suggesting participation of cross-reactive memory.

TCRdb fed the 5' RACE reads into MiXCR, producing one record per CDR3 protein. The repertoire holds 120,000 or so distinct CDR3 sequences, with over 15% as singletons. A remark on this clonotype: Its antigen is not identified.

In germline, CDR1 is KGHSH, CDR2 LQKENI. V was clipped by 0 bases and J by 5 bases; unmatched bases: 7. This CDR3 has 16 residues. The material sequenced was PBMCs or a T cell subset sorted from them (not recorded which). This sequence originates from a man aged 18 to 30 who had mild COVID-19 (a few samples of this study predate the infection). Cell type and time point are not known. The rearrangement joins TRBV18 to TRBJ2-7, with 10 bases aligning to TRBD1. The CDR3 spells CASSPPAGTGDHEQYF. Here the CDR3 DNA reads TGTGCCAGCTCACCACCGGCCGGGACAGGGGACCACGAGCAGTACTTC.